This paragraph covers one T cell receptor (beta chain) sequence. Its antigen is currently unknown. This record belongs to a study of cytomegalovirus exposure and HLA in healthy donors. Study-wide background: Early on, a data release was issued that held roughly 84 million unique TCRs from HLA-typed donors. Whole-study findings and limits: The CMV antigen specificity of a few CMV-associated chains was confirmed through in vitro analysis.

Trimming took 3 bases from V and 0 from J; bases not matched to a gene: 2. CDR1 SEHNR and CDR2 FQNEAQ come from the germline V gene (reference sequence). CDR3 length: 14 amino acids. Primers: 60 Vbeta forward and 13 Jbeta reverse. The protocol was immunoSEQ multiplex PCR, while the TCRdb copy is restricted to in-frame clones and leaves out a portion. The sample includes roughly 110,000 clones, under 85% of them seen just once. The sequence was collected from a young man in good health and CMV-seropositive. The gene calls are TRBV7-9 and TRBJ2-7; 7 nucleotides line up with TRBD1. Material for sequencing was PBMCs. The CDR3 loop reads CASSFWDSSYEQYF. Here the CDR3 DNA reads TGTGCCAGCAGCTTTTGGGACAGCTCCTACGAGCAGTACTTC.